These T cell receptor beta chains were read from a single sample in a study of radiation and T cells in renal cell carcinoma. This table comes from immunoSEQ multiplex PCR, and its TCRdb copy is limited to in-frame clones, with some not included. Of about 130,000 clones listed, approximately 75% are singletons. The sample consisted of blood, taken from a patient whose treatment included radiotherapy and nephrectomy. The receptors were gathered from an older woman with renal cell carcinoma. The CDR3 runs from the conserved cysteine through the conserved F or W. D genes are given only for firm matches. Part of the rows lack a size; the others show once, few, many or a class for expanded clones.

v_call: TRBV27; clone_size: NA; j_call: TRBJ2-3; d_call: TRBD2; cdr3_aa: CASSLMVIPGLADSTDTQYF; cdr3_nt: TGTGCCAGCAGTTTAATGGTCATACCGGGACTAGCGGACAGCACAGATACGCAGTATTTT
v_call: TRBV29-1; clone_size: NA; j_call: TRBJ2-3; d_call: NA; cdr3_aa: CSVLQGSVADTQYF; cdr3_nt: TGCAGCGTCTTACAAGGGAGCGTAGCAGATACGCAGTATTTT
v_call: TRBV5-5; clone_size: NA; j_call: TRBJ2-5; d_call: NA; cdr3_aa: CASSLGGNQETQYF; cdr3_nt: TGTGCCAGCAGCTTGGGTGGCAACCAAGAGACCCAGTACTTC
v_call: TRBV7-9; clone_size: NA; j_call: TRBJ2-3; d_call: NA; cdr3_aa: CASSYGARADTQYF; cdr3_nt: TGTGCCAGCAGCTACGGGGCCCGGGCAGATACGCAGTATTTT
v_call: TRBV6-5; clone_size: NA; j_call: TRBJ1-1; d_call: NA; cdr3_aa: CASKTARVTEAFF; cdr3_nt: TGTGCCAGCAAAACCGCGAGGGTCACTGAAGCTTTCTTT
v_call: TRBV14; clone_size: NA; j_call: TRBJ1-1; d_call: NA; cdr3_aa: CASSPTGYNTEAFF; cdr3_nt: TGTGCCAGCAGTCCTACAGGATATAACACTGAAGCTTTCTTT
v_call: TRBV9; clone_size: once; j_call: TRBJ1-6; d_call: NA; cdr3_aa: CASSVTPQLHNSPLHF; cdr3_nt: TGTGCCAGCAGCGTAACCCCACAGCTTCATAATTCACCCCTCCACTTT
v_call: TRBV6-5; clone_size: NA; j_call: TRBJ2-7; d_call: TRBD1; cdr3_aa: CASSYGLSQGVHEQYF; cdr3_nt: TGTGCCAGCAGTTACGGTCTTTCGCAGGGGGTTCACGAGCAGTACTTC
v_call: TRBV28; clone_size: NA; j_call: TRBJ1-5; d_call: NA; cdr3_aa: CASSLGFQPQHF; cdr3_nt: TGTGCCAGCAGTTTGGGGTTTCAGCCCCAGCATTTT
v_call: TRBV29-1; clone_size: NA; j_call: TRBJ2-1; d_call: NA; cdr3_aa: CSVEDNTPLLYNEQFF; cdr3_nt: TGCAGCGTTGAAGATAATACCCCCCTCCTCTACAATGAGCAGTTCTTC
v_call: TRBV9; clone_size: NA; j_call: TRBJ2-3; d_call: NA; cdr3_aa: CASSVGTALVGDTQYF; cdr3_nt: TGTGCCAGCAGCGTAGGAACGGCCCTGGTGGGAGATACGCAGTATTTT
v_call: TRBV5-1; clone_size: NA; j_call: TRBJ1-1; d_call: TRBD1; cdr3_aa: CASSLGTANTEAFF; cdr3_nt: TGCGCCAGCAGCCTAGGGACAGCGAACACTGAAGCTTTCTTT
v_call: TRBV29-1; clone_size: NA; j_call: TRBJ1-1; d_call: TRBD1; cdr3_aa: CSVRGWTGSNTEAFF; cdr3_nt: TGCAGCGTCCGAGGGTGGACAGGGTCTAACACTGAAGCTTTCTTT